Listed below are T cell receptor beta chains from one sample, sequenced in a study of identical twins. A single record per CDR3 protein comes from TCRdb applying MiXCR to the 5' RACE reads. The sample lists about 920,000 distinct CDR3 sequences, around an eighth occurring once. This sample was also put to use in a study of yellow fever vaccine responses in identical twins.

The specimen was PBMCs. The source is a woman aged 18-29 years in good health. The CDR3 runs from the conserved cysteine through the conserved F or W. Fields, in order: CDR3 protein, CDR3 DNA, clone size, D gene, J gene, V gene. D genes are given only for firm matches. Rows may omit the clone size; those that give it use once, few, many or a size class.

CDR3: CASSLAPAVSTDTQYF
DNA: TGTGCCAGCAGCTTAGCCCCTGCAGTGAGCACAGATACGCAGTATTTT
size: -
D: -
J: TRBJ2-3
V: TRBV11-2

CDR3: CASSPIGETSNQPQHF
DNA: TGTGCCAGCAGTCCCATCGGGGAGACTAGCAATCAGCCCCAGCATTTT
size: -
D: -
J: TRBJ1-5
V: TRBV27

CDR3: CASSSGDGGDYNEQFF
DNA: TGTGCCAGCAGCTCAGGAGATGGGGGGGACTACAATGAGCAGTTCTTC
size: -
D: TRBD2
J: TRBJ2-1
V: TRBV12-3/TRBV12-4

CDR3: CASSFGGEQFF
DNA: TGTGCCAGCAGTTTTGGGGGTGAGCAGTTCTTC
size: many
D: -
J: TRBJ2-1
V: TRBV12-3/TRBV12-4

CDR3: CASSLASGKRETQYF
DNA: TGTGCCAGCAGTTTGGCTAGCGGGAAGCGAGAGACCCAGTACTTC
size: -
D: TRBD2
J: TRBJ2-5
V: TRBV7-9

CDR3: CASSLDQGVGELFF
DNA: TGCGCCAGCAGCTTGGACCAGGGCGTCGGGGAGCTGTTTTTT
size: few
D: -
J: TRBJ2-2
V: TRBV5-1

CDR3: CASSLNRADTQYF
DNA: TGTGCCAGCAGTTTAAACAGGGCAGATACGCAGTATTTT
size: many
D: -
J: TRBJ2-3
V: TRBV28

CDR3: CASSVGVSTEAFF
DNA: TGTGCCAGCAGTGTTGGGGTTAGCACTGAAGCTTTCTTT
size: few
D: -
J: TRBJ1-1
V: TRBV2

CDR3: CASSQVGGSREQYF
DNA: TGCGCCAGCAGCCAAGTGGGCGGGAGCAGGGAGCAGTACTTC
size: -
D: TRBD2
J: TRBJ2-7
V: TRBV4-1

CDR3: CASSQYSEDTEAFF
DNA: TGTGCCAGCAGTCAGTACAGCGAAGACACTGAAGCTTTCTTT
size: few
D: -
J: TRBJ1-1
V: TRBV2

CDR3: CASSYSRGGETQYF
DNA: TGTGCCAGCAGTTACTCGCGCGGGGGAGAGACCCAGTACTTC
size: many
D: TRBD2
J: TRBJ2-5
V: TRBV6-5

CDR3: CASSLRPGVGELFF
DNA: TGCGCCAGCAGCTTGCGGCCAGGGGTCGGGGAGCTGTTTTTT
size: -
D: -
J: TRBJ2-2
V: TRBV5-1

CDR3: CASSIGPTDVDEQFF
DNA: TGTGCCAGTAGTATTGGACCCACCGACGTAGATGAGCAGTTCTTC
size: -
D: -
J: TRBJ2-1
V: TRBV19

CDR3: CASTRGRQPQHF
DNA: TGTGCCAGCACCCGTGGCCGTCAGCCCCAGCATTTT
size: many
D: -
J: TRBJ1-5
V: TRBV12-3/TRBV12-4